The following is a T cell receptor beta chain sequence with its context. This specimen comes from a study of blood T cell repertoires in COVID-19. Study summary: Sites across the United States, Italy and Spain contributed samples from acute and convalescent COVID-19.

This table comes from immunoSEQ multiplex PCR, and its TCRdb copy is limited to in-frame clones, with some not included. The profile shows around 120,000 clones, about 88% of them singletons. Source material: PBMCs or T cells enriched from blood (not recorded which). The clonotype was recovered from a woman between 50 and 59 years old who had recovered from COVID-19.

In DNA form, the CDR3 reads TGTGCCAGTAGTACATCAGCGTTAAGCTCCTATAATTCACCCCTCCACTTT. This codes for CASSTSALSSYNSPLHF. The chain has TRBV19 and TRBJ1-6; D ambiguous. Germline lookup yields CDR1 LNHDA and CDR2 SQIVND (reference sequence). This CDR3 contains 17 residues. Trimming pared 4 bases from V and 0 bases from J, leaving 13 bases between.